A single sample is the source of the 10 T cell receptor beta chains below, sequenced in a study of cytomegalovirus exposure and HLA in healthy donors. The PCR made use of 60 Vbeta and 13 Jbeta primers. The data were produced by immunoSEQ multiplex PCR, yet TCRdb's version contains in-frame clones alone and is incomplete. Of about 140,000 clones listed, around three quarters are singletons. Sequenced: PBMCs. Every receptor here comes from a man aged 40-50 years in good health and CMV-seronegative.

This chain connects TRBV10-3 to TRBJ2-5; possibly TRBD1 for D (5 bases). V lost 0 bases to trimming and J lost 2 bases, with 10 bases between them. There are 15 residues in the CDR3. Germline values: CDR1 ENHRY, CDR2 SYGVKD. CDR3 region: CAISESEQVQETQYF. CDR3 in DNA: TGTGCCATCAGTGAGTCAGAACAGGTTCAAGAGACCCAGTACTTC.

In its sample, this clone was seen a few times. The chain is built from TRBV9 and TRBJ1-3; perhaps TRBD1 as D (5 bases). The germline gives CDR1 SGDLS, CDR2 YYNGEE. V lost 3 bases to trimming and J lost 8 bases, with 24 bases between them. The CDR3 runs to 17 residues. CDR3 in amino acids: CASSANRFSGPGDTIYF. DNA for the CDR3: TGTGCCAGCAGCGCAAACAGGTTTTCAGGCCCCGGCGACACCATATATTTT.

This clone was picked up a small number of times. The chain employs TRBV19 and TRBJ2-7; perhaps TRBD1 as D (5 bases). The CDR3 is made up of 13 amino acids. Trimming took off 3 bases at V and 3 bases at J, with 9 bases between the two ends. Germline V gives CDR1 LNHDA, CDR2 SQIVND (reference sequence). The CDR3 DNA sequence: TGTGCCAGTAGTATTGACAGTCGCTACGAGCAGTACTTC. Translation gives CASSIDSRYEQYF.

The chain couples TRBV4-1 to TRBJ2-1; 8 bases agree with TRBD1. The CDR3 has 15 residues. After removal of 1 base from V and 8 bases from J, the junction contained 7 bases not matched to a gene. The germline V gene has CDR1 MGHRA and CDR2 YSYEKL. This CDR3 reads CASSQGIQGAYEQFF. For the CDR3, the DNA is TGCGCCAGCAGCCAAGGTATTCAGGGGGCCTATGAGCAGTTCTTC.

The chain is built from TRBV28 and TRBJ2-1, with 7 nucleotides matching TRBD1. V shed 5 bases and J 8 bases; nucleotides not matched to a gene: 6. CDR1 MDHEN and CDR2 SYDVKM come from the germline V gene. The length of the CDR3 is 13 residues. CDR3 nucleotide sequence: TGTGCCAGCAGTGACGGGACAGTGTATGAGCAGTTCTTC. Protein product: CASSDGTVYEQFF.

The chain recombines TRBV13 with TRBJ2-7; the match to TRBD2 covers 10 bases. The CDR3 extends over 15 amino acids. V gave up 0 bases and J gave up 2 bases; unmatched junction bases: 1. Germline V gene lookup returns CDR1 PRHDT and CDR2 FYEKMQ (reference sequence). The CDR3 here is CASSLGLAGPYEQYF. The CDR3 DNA sequence: TGTGCCAGCAGCTTAGGACTAGCGGGACCCTACGAGCAGTACTTC.

This clone was recorded only once. The chain joins TRBV5-6 to TRBJ2-5; D perhaps matches TRBD2 (7 bases). The CDR3 runs 17 residues. Per germline, CDR1 SGHDT and CDR2 YYEEEE. V lost 1 base and J 0 bases, leaving 16 bases between the germline ends. The CDR3 spells CASSLSRGGPYQETQYF. The CDR3 DNA reads TGTGCCAGCAGCTTGTCTCGCGGGGGCCCGTACCAAGAGACCCAGTACTTC.

The genes are TRBV9 and TRBJ2-3, with D possibly matching TRBD1 (5 bases). Trimming took off 1 base at V and 2 bases at J, with 11 bases between the two ends. The CDR3 is made up of 15 amino acids. Germline loops: CDR1 SGDLS, CDR2 YYNGEE. The CDR3 is CASSVQGVYTDTQYF. For the CDR3, the DNA is TGTGCCAGCAGCGTACAGGGCGTTTACACAGATACGCAGTATTTT.

This chain joins TRBV5-1 and TRBJ1-5; maybe TRBD1 (6 bases). The germline CDR1 and CDR2 sequences are SGHRS and YFSETQ. V was clipped by 0 bases and J by 7 bases, with 11 bases between them. The CDR3 has 14 residues. CDR3 bases: TGCGCCAGCAGCTTGGGCCCAGGGGACCAGCCCCAGCATTTT. It encodes CASSLGPGDQPQHF.

The V gene is TRBV7-2, the J gene TRBJ2-2, with D possibly matching TRBD1 (5 bases). This CDR3 is built from 16 residues. Germline CDR1 SGHTA, CDR2 FQGNSA. V lost 0 bases to trimming and J lost 1 base, with 9 bases between them. CDR3 region: CASSLARRGNTGELFF. Written as DNA, the CDR3 is TGTGCCAGCAGCTTAGCCCGAAGGGGGAACACCGGGGAGCTGTTTTTT.